This T cell receptor beta chain was retrieved from a study of blood T cell repertoires in COVID-19. On this clone itself: Other DNA sequences from this sample encode an identical CDR3 as well.

Germline values: CDR1 MNHEY, CDR2 SMNVEV (reference sequence). The CDR3 covers 12 residues. With 5 bases removed from V and 0 bases from J, the gap between germline ends came to 5 bases. Original data processing: For nucleated cells, counts were estimated from reference gene primer amplification. Method: immunoSEQ multiplex PCR; TCRdb's copy keeps in-frame clones and lacks some. That table furnishes V, J and clone size, whereas the DNA furnished D and trimming. The table lists 250,000 or so clones, 70% to 90% of them singletons. The J gene is TRBJ2-7, the V gene TRBV27; D remains ambiguous. The source is a woman aged 55 to 70 with COVID-19, enrolled during active disease. The specimen sequenced was peripheral blood. The CDR3 DNA sequence: TGTGCCAGCAGTGGCGGCTCCTACGAGCAGTACTTC. As protein: CASSGGSYEQYF.